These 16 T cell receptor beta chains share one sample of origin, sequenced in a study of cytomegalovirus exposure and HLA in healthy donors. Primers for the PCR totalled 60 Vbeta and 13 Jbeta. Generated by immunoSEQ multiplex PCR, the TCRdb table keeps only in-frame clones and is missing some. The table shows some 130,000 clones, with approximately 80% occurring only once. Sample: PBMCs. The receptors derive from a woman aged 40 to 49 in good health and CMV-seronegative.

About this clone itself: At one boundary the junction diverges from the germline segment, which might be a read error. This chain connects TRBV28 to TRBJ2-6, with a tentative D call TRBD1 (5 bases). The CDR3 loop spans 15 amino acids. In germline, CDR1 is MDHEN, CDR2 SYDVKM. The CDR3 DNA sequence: TGTGCCAGCAGTTTATCTCACTCTGGGGCCAACGGCCTGACTTTC. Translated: CASSLSHSGANGLTF.

CDR3: CASGVREQFF. Here the CDR3 DNA reads TGTGCCAGCGGAGTTCGGGAGCAGTTCTTC. This rearrangement joins TRBV9 to TRBJ2-1; D is unresolved. V was cut by 7 bases and J by 10 bases, with 9 bases left in between. The germline gives CDR1 SGDLS, CDR2 YYNGEE. The CDR3 spans 10 residues.

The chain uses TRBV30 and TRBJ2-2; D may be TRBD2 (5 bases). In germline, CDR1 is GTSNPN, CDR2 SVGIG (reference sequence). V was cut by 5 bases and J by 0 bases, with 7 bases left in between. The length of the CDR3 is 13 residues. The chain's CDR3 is CAWLLANTGELFF. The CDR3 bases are TGTGCCTGGTTACTAGCGAACACCGGGGAGCTGTTTTTT.

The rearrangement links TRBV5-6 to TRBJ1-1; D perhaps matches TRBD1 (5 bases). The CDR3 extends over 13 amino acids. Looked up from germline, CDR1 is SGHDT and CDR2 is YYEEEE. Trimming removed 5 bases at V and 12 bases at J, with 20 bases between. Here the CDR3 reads CASRVLGASKTFF. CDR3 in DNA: TGTGCCAGCAGGGTCCTTGGGGCGTCGAAAACTTTCTTT.

CDR3 loop: CASSLGGVQPQHF. CDR3 sequence (DNA): TGTGCCAGCAGCCTTGGGGGCGTTCAGCCCCAGCATTTT. The J gene is TRBJ1-5, the V gene TRBV9, with a tentative D call TRBD1 (6 bases). The CDR3 length is 13 residues. Trimming left V 4 bases short and J 6 bases short, with 11 bases between. The germline gives CDR1 SGDLS, CDR2 YYNGEE. The variable domain in full, completed from reference TRBV9 and TRBJ1-5, reads DSGVTQTPKHLITATGQRVTLRCSPRSGDLSVYWYQQSLDQGLQFLIQYYNGEERAKGNILERFSAQQFPDLHSELNLSSLELGDSALYFCASSLGGVQPQHFGDGTRLSIL.

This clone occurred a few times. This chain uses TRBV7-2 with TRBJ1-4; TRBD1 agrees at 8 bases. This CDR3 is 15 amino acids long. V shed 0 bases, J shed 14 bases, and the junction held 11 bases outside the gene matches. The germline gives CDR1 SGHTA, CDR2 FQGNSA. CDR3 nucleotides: TGTGCCAGCAGCTTAGCGAGAACAGGGGGAAGAGGGCTGTTTTTT. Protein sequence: CASSLARTGGRGLFF.

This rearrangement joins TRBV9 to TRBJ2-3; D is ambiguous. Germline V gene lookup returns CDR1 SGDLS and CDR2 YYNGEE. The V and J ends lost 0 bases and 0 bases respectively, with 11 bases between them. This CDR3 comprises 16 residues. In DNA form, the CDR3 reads TGTGCCAGCAGCGTAGTCGGCTTGGAGAGCACAGATACGCAGTATTTT. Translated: CASSVVGLESTDTQYF.

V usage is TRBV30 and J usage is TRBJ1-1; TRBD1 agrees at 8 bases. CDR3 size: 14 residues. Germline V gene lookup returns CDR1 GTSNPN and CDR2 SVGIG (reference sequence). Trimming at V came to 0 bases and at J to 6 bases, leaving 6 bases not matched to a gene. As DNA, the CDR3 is TGTGCCTGGAGTGTAGACAGGGGAAGTGCTGAAGCTTTCTTT. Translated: CAWSVDRGSAEAFF.

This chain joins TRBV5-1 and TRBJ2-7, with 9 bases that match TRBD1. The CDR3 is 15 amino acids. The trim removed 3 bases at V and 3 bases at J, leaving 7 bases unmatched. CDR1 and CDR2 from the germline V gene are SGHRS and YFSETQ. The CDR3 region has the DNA TGCGCCAGCAGCTCCTGGACAGGGGAGAACTACGAGCAGTACTTC. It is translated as CASSSWTGENYEQYF.

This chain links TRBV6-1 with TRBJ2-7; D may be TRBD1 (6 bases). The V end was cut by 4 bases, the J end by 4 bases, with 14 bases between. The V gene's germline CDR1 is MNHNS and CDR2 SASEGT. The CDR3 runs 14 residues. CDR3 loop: CASSAGAVGYEQYF. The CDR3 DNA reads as TGTGCCAGCAGTGCAGGGGCTGTTGGGTACGAGCAGTACTTC.

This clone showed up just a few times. In DNA, the CDR3 is TGTGCCAGTAGTATTGGGGCAACCTCCTACGAGCAGTACTTC. This gives the protein CASSIGATSYEQYF. The genes are TRBV19 and TRBJ2-7; the D gene is possibly TRBD1 (5 bases). V was pared by 3 bases and J by 0 bases, with 9 bases between. This CDR3 is 14 amino acids long. Germline V gene data show CDR1 as LNHDA and CDR2 as SQIVND (reference sequence). Supplemented by reference TRBV19 and TRBJ2-7, the full variable domain reads DGGITQSPKYLFRKEGQNVTLSCEQNLNHDAMYWYRQDPGQGLRLIYYSQIVNDFQKGDIAEGYSVSREKKESFPLTVTSAQKNPTAFYLCASSIGATSYEQYFGPGTRLTVT.

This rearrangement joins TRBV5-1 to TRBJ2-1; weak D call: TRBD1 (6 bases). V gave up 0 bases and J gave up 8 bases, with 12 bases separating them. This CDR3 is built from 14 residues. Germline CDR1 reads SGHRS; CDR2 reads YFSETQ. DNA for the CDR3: TGCGCCAGCAGCTTGGGTACAGGGTGGGATGAGCAGTTCTTC. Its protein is CASSLGTGWDEQFF.

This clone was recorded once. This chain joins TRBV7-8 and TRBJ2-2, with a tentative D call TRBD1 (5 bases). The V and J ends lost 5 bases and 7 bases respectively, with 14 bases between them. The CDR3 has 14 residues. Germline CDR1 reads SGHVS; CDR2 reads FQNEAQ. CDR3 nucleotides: TGTGCCAGCAGCGACAGATCAGGGTTCGGGGAGCTGTTTTTT. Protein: CASSDRSGFGELFF.

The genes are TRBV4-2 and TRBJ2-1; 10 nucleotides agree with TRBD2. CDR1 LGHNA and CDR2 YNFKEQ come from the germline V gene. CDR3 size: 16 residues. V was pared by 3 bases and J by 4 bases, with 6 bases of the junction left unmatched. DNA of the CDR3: TGTGCCAGCAGCCATCTAGGACTAGCGGAATACAATGAGCAGTTCTTC. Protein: CASSHLGLAEYNEQFF.

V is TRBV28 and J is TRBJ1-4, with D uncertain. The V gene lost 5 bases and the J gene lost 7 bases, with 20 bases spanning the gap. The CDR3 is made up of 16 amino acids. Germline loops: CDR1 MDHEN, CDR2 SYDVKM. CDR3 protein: CASSPTRPSTIEKLFF. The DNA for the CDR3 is TGTGCCAGCAGTCCCACGCGGCCCTCTACCATTGAAAAACTGTTTTTT. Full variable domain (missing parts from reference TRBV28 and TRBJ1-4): DVKVTQSSRYLVKRTGEKVFLECVQDMDHENMFWYRQDPGLGLRLIYFSYDVKMKEKGDIPEGYSVSREKKERFSLILESASTNQTSMYLCASSPTRPSTIEKLFFGSGTQLSVL.

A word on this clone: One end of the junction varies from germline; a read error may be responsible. The CDR3 protein is CASSPGGSQKTQYF. As DNA, the CDR3 is TGTGCCAGCAGTCCCGGTGGTAGCCAAAAGACCCAGTACTTC. V usage is TRBV27 and J usage is TRBJ2-5; D is uncertain. Germline V gene lookup returns CDR1 MNHEY and CDR2 SMNVEV (reference sequence). This CDR3 region has 14 residues.